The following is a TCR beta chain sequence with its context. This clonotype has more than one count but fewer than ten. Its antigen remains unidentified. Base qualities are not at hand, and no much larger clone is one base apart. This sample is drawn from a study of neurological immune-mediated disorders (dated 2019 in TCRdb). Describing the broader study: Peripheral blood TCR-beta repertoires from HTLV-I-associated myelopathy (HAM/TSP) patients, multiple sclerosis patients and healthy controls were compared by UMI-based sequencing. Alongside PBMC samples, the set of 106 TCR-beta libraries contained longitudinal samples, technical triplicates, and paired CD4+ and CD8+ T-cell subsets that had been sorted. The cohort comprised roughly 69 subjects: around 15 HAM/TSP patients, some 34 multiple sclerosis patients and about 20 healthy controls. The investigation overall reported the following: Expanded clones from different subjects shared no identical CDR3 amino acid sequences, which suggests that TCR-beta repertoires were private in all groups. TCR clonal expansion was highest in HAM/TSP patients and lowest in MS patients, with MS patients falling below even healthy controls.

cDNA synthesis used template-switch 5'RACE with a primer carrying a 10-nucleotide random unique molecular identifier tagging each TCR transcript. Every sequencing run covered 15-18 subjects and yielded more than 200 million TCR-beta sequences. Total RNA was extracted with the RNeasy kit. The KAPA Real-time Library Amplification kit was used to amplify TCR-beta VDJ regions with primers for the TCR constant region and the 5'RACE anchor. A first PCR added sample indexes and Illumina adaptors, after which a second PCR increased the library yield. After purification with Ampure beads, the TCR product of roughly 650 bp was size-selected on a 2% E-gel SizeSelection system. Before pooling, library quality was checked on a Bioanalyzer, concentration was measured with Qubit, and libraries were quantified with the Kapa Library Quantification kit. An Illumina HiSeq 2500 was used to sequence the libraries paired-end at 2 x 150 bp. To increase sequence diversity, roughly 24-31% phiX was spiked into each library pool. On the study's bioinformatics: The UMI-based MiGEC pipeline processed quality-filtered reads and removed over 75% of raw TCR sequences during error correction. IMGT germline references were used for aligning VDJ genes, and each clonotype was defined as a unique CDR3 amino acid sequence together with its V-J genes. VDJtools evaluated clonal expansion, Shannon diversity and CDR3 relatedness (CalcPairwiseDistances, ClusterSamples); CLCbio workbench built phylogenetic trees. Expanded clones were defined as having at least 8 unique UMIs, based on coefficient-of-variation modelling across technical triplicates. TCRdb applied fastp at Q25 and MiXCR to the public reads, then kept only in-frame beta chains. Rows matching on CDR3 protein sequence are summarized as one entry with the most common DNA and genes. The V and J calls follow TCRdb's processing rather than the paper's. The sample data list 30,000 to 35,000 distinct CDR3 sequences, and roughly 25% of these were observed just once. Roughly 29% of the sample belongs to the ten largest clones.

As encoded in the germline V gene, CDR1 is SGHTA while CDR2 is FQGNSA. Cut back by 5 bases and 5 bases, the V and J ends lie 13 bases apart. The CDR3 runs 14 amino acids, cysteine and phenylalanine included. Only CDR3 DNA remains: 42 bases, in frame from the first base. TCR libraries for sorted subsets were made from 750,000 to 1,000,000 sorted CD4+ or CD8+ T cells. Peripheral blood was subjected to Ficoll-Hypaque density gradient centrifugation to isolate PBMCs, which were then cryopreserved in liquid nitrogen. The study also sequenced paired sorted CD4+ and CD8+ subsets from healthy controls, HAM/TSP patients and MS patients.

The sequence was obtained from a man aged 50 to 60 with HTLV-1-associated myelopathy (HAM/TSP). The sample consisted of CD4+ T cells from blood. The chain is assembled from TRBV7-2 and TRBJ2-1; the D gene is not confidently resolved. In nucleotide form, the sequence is TGTGCCAGCAGCCCGGGCTTTGTGCACAATGAGCAGTTCTTC. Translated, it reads CASSPGFVHNEQFF.